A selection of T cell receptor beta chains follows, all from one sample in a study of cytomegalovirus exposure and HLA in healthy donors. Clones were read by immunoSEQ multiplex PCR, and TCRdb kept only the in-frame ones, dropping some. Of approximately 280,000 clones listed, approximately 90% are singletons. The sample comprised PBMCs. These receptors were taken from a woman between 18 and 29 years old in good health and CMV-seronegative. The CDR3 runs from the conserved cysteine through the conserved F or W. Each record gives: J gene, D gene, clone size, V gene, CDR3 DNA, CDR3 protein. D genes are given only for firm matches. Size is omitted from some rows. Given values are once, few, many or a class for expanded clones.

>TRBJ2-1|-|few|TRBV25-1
TGTGCCAGCAGTGAATCCAGGGACAATGAGCAGTTCTTC
CASSESRDNEQFF
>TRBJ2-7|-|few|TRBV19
TGTGCCAGTAGTATAGTTCCCGGGAGCGAGCAGTACTTC
CASSIVPGSEQYF
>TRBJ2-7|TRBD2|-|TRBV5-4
TGTGCCAGCAGCCCCGCCCGGACTAGCGGACGACCTTACTCCTACGAGCAGTACTTC
CASSPARTSGRPYSYEQYF
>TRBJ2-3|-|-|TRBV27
TGTGCCAGCAGGCGAAGACAGGCCAGGCAAGATACGCAGTATTTT
CASRRRQARQDTQYF
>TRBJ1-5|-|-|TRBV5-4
TGTGCCAGCAGCCCAGGGCAACGGCAGCCCCAGCATTTT
CASSPGQRQPQHF
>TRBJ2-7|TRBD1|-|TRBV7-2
TGTGCCAGCAGCCCCTGGGACAGGGATATGTCCTACGAGCAGTACTTC
CASSPWDRDMSYEQYF
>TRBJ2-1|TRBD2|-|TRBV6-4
TGTGCCAGCAGTGATGGGGCTAGCGGACCCTACAATGAGCAGTTCTTC
CASSDGASGPYNEQFF
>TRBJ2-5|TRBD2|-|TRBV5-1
TGCGCCAGCAGCTGGAGCGGGGGAGGCCAAGAGACCCAGTACTTC
CASSWSGGGQETQYF
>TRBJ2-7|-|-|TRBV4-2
TGTGCCAGCAGCCCAGAGATAAGGGGGAACGAGCAGTACTTC
CASSPEIRGNEQYF
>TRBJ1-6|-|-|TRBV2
TGTGCCAGCAGTGAATTGTCGGTTCCCTATAATTCACCCCTCCACTTT
CASSELSVPYNSPLHF
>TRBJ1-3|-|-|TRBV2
TGTGCCAGCAGTTTGGACACCGGCTCTGGAAACACCATATATTTT
CASSLDTGSGNTIYF